The clone carrying this T cell receptor (beta chain) was found a few times. No antigen is known for it. The data originate from a study of T cells in Graves' hyperthyroidism and ophthalmopathy. Study at large: Before any treatment, at initial diagnosis, peripheral blood was collected.

General study findings and limits: Ophthalmopathy was model-predicted a median roughly 6.3 months pre-onset.

RNA transcripts gave rise to amplified TCR beta CDR3 regions. During a first-round RT-PCR of the TCR CDR3, the HTBI primer set was used. TCRdb re-called the multiplex PCR reads with MiXCR, one entry per CDR3 protein. The sample records some 400,000 distinct CDR3 sequences, around 13% being singletons. Stable Graves' hyperthyroidism denoted no ophthalmopathy progression over 18 months. Each patient was aged 18 to 65 and had newly diagnosed hyperthyroidism of under 2 months' duration. The clonotype originates from a woman aged 60-75 years with Graves' hyperthyroidism. The sample comprised blood.

The chain's CDR3 is CASDRTGVLYFNEQFF. The CDR3 region has the DNA TGTGCCAGCGACCGAACGGGAGTTTTGTATTTCAATGAGCAGTTCTTC. The chain links TRBV11-2 to TRBJ2-1; D perhaps matches TRBD2 (6 bases). In germline, CDR1 is SGHAT, CDR2 FQNNGV. There are 16 residues in the CDR3. Trimming left V 8 bases short and J 6 bases short, with 23 bases between.